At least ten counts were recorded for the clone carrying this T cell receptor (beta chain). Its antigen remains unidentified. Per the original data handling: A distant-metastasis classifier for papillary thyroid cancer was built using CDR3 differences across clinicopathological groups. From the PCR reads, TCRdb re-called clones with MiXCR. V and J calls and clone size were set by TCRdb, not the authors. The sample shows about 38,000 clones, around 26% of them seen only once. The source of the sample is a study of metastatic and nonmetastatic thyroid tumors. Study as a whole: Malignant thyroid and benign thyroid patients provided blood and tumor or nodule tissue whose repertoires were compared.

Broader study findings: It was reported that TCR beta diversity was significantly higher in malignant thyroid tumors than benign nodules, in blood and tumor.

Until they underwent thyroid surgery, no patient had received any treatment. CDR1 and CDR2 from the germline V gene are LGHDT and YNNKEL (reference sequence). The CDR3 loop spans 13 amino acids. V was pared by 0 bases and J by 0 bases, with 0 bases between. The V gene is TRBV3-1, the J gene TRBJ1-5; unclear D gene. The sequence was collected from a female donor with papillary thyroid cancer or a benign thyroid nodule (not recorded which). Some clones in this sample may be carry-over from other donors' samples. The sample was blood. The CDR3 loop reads CASSQDSNQPQHF. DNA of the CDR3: TGTGCCAGCAGCCAAGATAGCAATCAGCCCCAGCATTTT.